These 21 T cell receptor beta chains originate from one sample sequenced in a study of spatial heterogeneity in lung cancer. Each CDR3 protein gets one entry after TCRdb re-called the 5' RACE reads with MiXCR. The profile shows over 15,000 distinct CDR3 sequences, 15% to 20% of them singletons. Time point described: blood at routine non-recurrence follow-up after resection. Here the sequenced sample was PBMCs, taken at follow-up. Receptor source: a male donor with early-stage non-small cell lung cancer.

Only a few counts were recorded for this clonotype. The chain links TRBV19 to TRBJ2-1, with 8 positions matching TRBD2. With 6 bases clipped from V and 7 bases from J, the junction kept 5 bases outside the gene matches. The V gene's germline CDR1 is LNHDA and CDR2 SQIVND (reference sequence). This CDR3 comprises 13 residues. The CDR3 loop is CASSASGWNEQFF. The CDR3 DNA follows: TGTGCCAGTAGCGCTAGCGGGTGGAATGAGCAGTTCTTC.

This clonotype was seen a handful of times. The rearrangement joins TRBV2 to TRBJ1-5; D might be TRBD1 (6 bases). The CDR3 is made up of 14 amino acids. V was cut by 6 bases and J by 2 bases, with 11 bases left in between. The germline V gene encodes CDR1 SNHLY and CDR2 FYNNEI. CDR3 amino acids: CASSRGRGNQPQHF. The CDR3 nucleotides read TGTGCCAGCAGCAGGGGAAGGGGCAATCAGCCCCAGCATTTT.

This clonotype was recorded many times. The rearrangement links TRBV29-1 to TRBJ1-2; 7 bases agree with TRBD1. V was clipped by 2 bases and J by 4 bases; unmatched bases: 7. The CDR3 runs 14 residues. The germline CDR1 and CDR2 sequences are SQVTM and ANQGSEA. The CDR3 nucleotides read TGCAGCGTTGAATTGAGGGGGCCCGGCTATGGCTACACCTTC. It translates to CSVELRGPGYGYTF.

This clonotype was observed many times. The chain is built from TRBV5-4 and TRBJ2-1, with a tentative D call TRBD2 (6 bases). Trimming left V 4 bases short and J 1 base short, with 12 bases between. CDR3 length: 15 amino acids. Germline CDR1 and CDR2: SGHNT and YYREEE (reference sequence). CDR3 coding DNA: TGTGCCAGCAGCCGGGAGCAGGGATCCTACAATGAGCAGTTCTTC. It yields the protein CASSREQGSYNEQFF.

This clonotype is medium-sized (0.01 to 0.1%) by share. One junction end does not reproduce the germline sequence, and a read error may be involved. The chain employs TRBV7-7 and TRBJ2-3, with 9 bases lining up with TRBD2. Germline V gene data show CDR1 as SSHAT and CDR2 as FNYEAQ (reference sequence). This CDR3 spans 15 amino acids. The CDR3 DNA is TGTGCTAGCAGCCTTCCTAGCGGGGATGTAGATACGCAGTATTTT. Protein product: CASSLPSGDVDTQYF. Supplemented by reference TRBV7-7 and TRBJ2-3, the full variable domain reads GAGVSQSPRYKVTKRGQDVTLRCDPISSHATLYWYQQALGQGPEFLTYFNYEAQPDKSGLPSDRFSAERPEGSISTLTIQRTEQRDSAMYRCASSLPSGDVDTQYFGPGTRLTVL.

This CDR3 reads CASSARGTGDTQYF. For the CDR3, the DNA is TGTGCCAGCAGCGCTCGGGGGACTGGGGATACGCAGTATTTT. The chain uses TRBV9 and TRBJ2-3, with D perhaps matching TRBD2 (6 bases). The length of the CDR3 is 14 residues. Germline CDR1 reads SGDLS; CDR2 reads YYNGEE. With 3 bases removed from V and 6 bases from J, the gap between germline ends came to 14 bases.

The chain uses TRBV7-9 and TRBJ1-1; D not resolved. V lost 1 base, J lost 4 bases, and 4 bases lay in between. The CDR3 has 12 amino acids. Germline assignment: CDR1 SEHNR and CDR2 FQNEAQ (reference sequence). This chain's CDR3 is CASSLGVTEAFF. The CDR3, as DNA: TGTGCCAGCAGCTTAGGGGTCACTGAAGCTTTCTTT.

This clonotype is medium-sized in the sample. J is TRBJ2-5 and V is TRBV29-1; the match to TRBD1 covers 11 bases. J gave up 2 bases and V 6 bases, and 8 bases lay outside the gene matches. CDR3 length: 15 amino acids. Germline CDR1 SQVTM, CDR2 ANQGSEA. CDR3 protein: CSVTPDRGLQETQYF. The CDR3 DNA reads as TGCAGCGTGACCCCGGACAGGGGGCTACAAGAGACCCAGTACTTC.

This sequence joins TRBV12-3 or TRBV12-4 and TRBJ1-2; D gene ambiguous. CDR3 size: 13 residues. V lost 2 bases to trimming and J lost 8 bases, with 12 bases between them. CDR3 sequence reads: CASSLRFQAGYTF. The CDR3 coding sequence is TGTGCCAGCAGTTTAAGGTTTCAGGCGGGCTACACCTTC.

This clonotype is categorized as medium-sized (0.01 to 0.1%). The chain recombines TRBV27 with TRBJ1-6; weak D call: TRBD1 (6 bases). Germline V gene sequence: CDR1 MNHEY, CDR2 SMNVEV (reference sequence). V dropped 7 bases and J dropped 7 bases, with 14 bases sitting between them. The CDR3 consists of 14 residues. In nucleotides, the CDR3 is TGTGCCAGCACACCGGGACACAACAATTCACCCCTCCACTTT. This encodes CASTPGHNNSPLHF.

The chain joins TRBV28 to TRBJ2-7; possible D gene TRBD1, 6 bases. Trimming removed 3 bases at V and 2 bases at J, with 17 bases between. Germline assignment: CDR1 MDHEN and CDR2 SYDVKM. This CDR3 has 16 residues. The CDR3 region has the DNA TGTGCCAGCAGTTTCCCCGGGGTCCAGGGGACCTACGAGCAGTACTTC. It translates to CASSFPGVQGTYEQYF.

The table lists this clonotype with a few counts. The rearrangement joins TRBV10-1 to TRBJ2-2; 11 positions agree with TRBD1. Trimming at V came to 8 bases and at J to 5 bases, leaving 4 bases not matched to a gene. Germline CDR1 reads WNHNN; CDR2 reads SYGVQD (reference sequence). This CDR3 has 14 amino acids. The CDR3 coding sequence is TGCGCCAGCGGAAGGGACAGGGGGACCGGGGAGCTGTTTTTT. This gives the protein CASGRDRGTGELFF.

This clonotype has a count of ten or more. The rearrangement joins TRBV12-5 to TRBJ1-5; TRBD1 agrees at 8 bases. With 0 bases clipped from V and 6 bases from J, the junction kept 13 bases outside the gene matches. Germline values: CDR1 LGHNT, CDR2 FRNRAP. This CDR3 has 18 amino acids. The CDR3 reads CASGLVLFGRGRSQPQHF. In DNA, the CDR3 is TGTGCTAGTGGTTTGGTACTTTTCGGCAGGGGGCGAAGTCAGCCCCAGCATTTT.

This clonotype was observed a few times. The rearrangement uses TRBV7-2 and TRBJ1-4; weak D call: TRBD1 (5 bases). Trimming removed 3 bases from V and 8 bases from J, with 19 bases in between. The CDR3 covers 16 residues. CDR1 is SGHTA, CDR2 FQGNSA, per germline. CDR3 in amino acids: CASSLGLGSRGEKLFF. The DNA for the CDR3 is TGTGCCAGCAGCTTGGGGCTAGGCAGCCGCGGGGAAAAACTGTTTTTT.

This clonotype is categorized as medium-sized (0.01 to 0.1%). The chain has TRBV9 and TRBJ2-1; TRBD2 matches at 8 bases. Germline V lookup: CDR1 SGDLS, CDR2 YYNGEE. CDR3 length: 15 amino acids. V dropped 4 bases and J dropped 7; count of bases not matched to a gene: 10. In DNA form, the CDR3 reads TGTGCCAGCAGCCCCCGCCGGTTAGCGGGGAATGAGCAGTTCTTC. Protein: CASSPRRLAGNEQFF.

This clonotype ranks as medium-sized. This chain joins TRBV7-9 and TRBJ1-2, with D maybe TRBD1 (5 bases). The CDR3 spans 13 residues. V was shortened by 2 bases and J by 2 bases, with 6 bases between the two germline ends. Looked up from germline, CDR1 is SEHNR and CDR2 is FQNEAQ (reference sequence). The CDR3 loop is CASSLNRNYGYTF. Here the CDR3 DNA reads TGTGCCAGCAGCTTAAACAGGAACTATGGCTACACCTTC.

This clonotype was seen a handful of times. The chain is built from TRBV7-2 and TRBJ2-1; a possible D gene is TRBD1 (5 bases). This CDR3 spans 12 amino acids. From germline, CDR1 is SGHTA and CDR2 FQGNSA. V lost 1 base and J lost 15, with 13 bases in between. This CDR3 reads CASSLVGLQGFF. CDR3 sequence (DNA): TGTGCCAGCAGCTTAGTGGGTCTCCAGGGGTTCTTC.

CDR3 sequence (DNA): TGTGCCAGCAGCTCCCCTGGAGGGGCCAAATCCTACGAGCAGTACTTC. It specifies CASSSPGGAKSYEQYF. The chain couples TRBV14 to TRBJ2-7, with D tentatively TRBD2 (6 bases). The CDR3 contains 16 residues. Trimming took off 5 bases at V and 1 base at J, with 18 bases between the two ends. Germline assignment: CDR1 SGHDN and CDR2 FVKESK.

The V gene is TRBV12-3 or TRBV12-4, the J gene TRBJ2-6, with D hard to call. The CDR3 runs to 17 residues. V gave up 3 bases and J gave up 4 bases, with 16 bases separating them. CDR3 loop: CASSFLVGSGGANVLTF. The CDR3, as DNA: TGTGCCAGCAGTTTTCTCGTGGGTTCCGGAGGGGCCAACGTCCTGACTTTC.

The rearrangement links TRBV29-1 to TRBJ2-5, with 10 nucleotides matching TRBD1. The V segment lost 7 bases and the J segment 4 bases; nucleotides outside the gene matches: 6. The CDR3 has 13 residues. Germline V CDR1 and CDR2: SQVTM, ANQGSEA. CDR3 in amino acids: CSEKTGGSETQYF. DNA for the CDR3: TGCAGCGAGAAGACAGGGGGCTCAGAGACCCAGTACTTC.

This chain connects TRBV7-6 to TRBJ1-2, with D hard to call. CDR3 length: 14 amino acids. The V and J ends lost 2 bases and 4 bases respectively, with 11 bases between them. Germline-derived CDR1 and CDR2 are SGHVS and FNYEAQ. The CDR3 DNA reads TGTGCCAGCAGCTTACAAAGGGATAGCTATGGCTACACCTTC. Amino acid sequence: CASSLQRDSYGYTF.